This T cell receptor (beta chain) was found in a study of T-cell memory formation after mild COVID-19. Across the whole study: Clustering of TCRs was largely donor specific.

This clonotype was picked up many times. From the 5' RACE reads, TCRdb called clonotypes with MiXCR, one entry per CDR3 protein. The repertoire includes about 470,000 distinct CDR3 sequences, roughly 25% of them detected once, and approximately 12% sits in the top ten. This CDR3 contains 16 residues. Looked up from germline, CDR1 is SGHRS and CDR2 is YFSETQ. Trimming removed 1 base at V and 2 bases at J, with 16 bases between. The clonotype originates from an adult woman who had mild COVID-19 (a few samples of this study predate the infection). Cell type and time point are not known. The V call is TRBV5-1, the J call TRBJ2-7, with a tentative D call TRBD2 (7 bases). Material: PBMCs or a T cell subset sorted from them (not recorded which). The CDR3 DNA reads TGCGCCAGCAGCTTGTTGACGGGGGGCCTTACCTACGAGCAGTACTTC. Its protein product is CASSLLTGGLTYEQYF.